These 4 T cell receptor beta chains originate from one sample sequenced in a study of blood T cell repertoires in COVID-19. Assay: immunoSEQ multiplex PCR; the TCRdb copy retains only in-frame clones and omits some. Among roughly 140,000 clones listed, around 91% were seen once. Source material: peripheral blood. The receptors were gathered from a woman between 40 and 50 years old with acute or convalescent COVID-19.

The CDR3 protein is CASSQDPLYLGTGGGYGYTF. The CDR3 region has the DNA TGCGCCAGCAGCCAAGATCCCTTGTATCTTGGGACAGGGGGCGGCTATGGCTACACCTTC. This chain uses TRBV4-1 with TRBJ1-2, with 12 bases lining up with TRBD1. The trim removed 0 bases at V and 4 bases at J, leaving 15 bases unmatched. The CDR3 runs 20 residues. The germline V gene encodes CDR1 MGHRA and CDR2 YSYEKL.

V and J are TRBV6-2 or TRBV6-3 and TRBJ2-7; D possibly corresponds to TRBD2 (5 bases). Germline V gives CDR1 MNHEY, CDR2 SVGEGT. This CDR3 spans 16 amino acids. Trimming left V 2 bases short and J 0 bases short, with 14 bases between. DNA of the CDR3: TGTGCCAGCAGTTACGAAAAGCGGAGGAGCTCCTACGAGCAGTACTTC. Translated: CASSYEKRRSSYEQYF.

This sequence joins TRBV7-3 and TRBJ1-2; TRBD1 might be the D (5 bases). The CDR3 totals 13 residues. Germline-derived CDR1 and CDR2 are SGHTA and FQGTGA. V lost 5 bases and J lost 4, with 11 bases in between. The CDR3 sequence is CASSPGGTYGYTF. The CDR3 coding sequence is TGTGCCAGCAGCCCCGGGGGGACCTATGGCTACACCTTC.

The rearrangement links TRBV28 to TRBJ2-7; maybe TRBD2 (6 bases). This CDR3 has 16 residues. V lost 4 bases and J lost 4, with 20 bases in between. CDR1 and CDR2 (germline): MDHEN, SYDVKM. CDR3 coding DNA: TGTGCCAGCAGTTCCCGGGGATGGGGACTTAGGTACGAGCAGTACTTC. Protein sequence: CASSSRGWGLRYEQYF.